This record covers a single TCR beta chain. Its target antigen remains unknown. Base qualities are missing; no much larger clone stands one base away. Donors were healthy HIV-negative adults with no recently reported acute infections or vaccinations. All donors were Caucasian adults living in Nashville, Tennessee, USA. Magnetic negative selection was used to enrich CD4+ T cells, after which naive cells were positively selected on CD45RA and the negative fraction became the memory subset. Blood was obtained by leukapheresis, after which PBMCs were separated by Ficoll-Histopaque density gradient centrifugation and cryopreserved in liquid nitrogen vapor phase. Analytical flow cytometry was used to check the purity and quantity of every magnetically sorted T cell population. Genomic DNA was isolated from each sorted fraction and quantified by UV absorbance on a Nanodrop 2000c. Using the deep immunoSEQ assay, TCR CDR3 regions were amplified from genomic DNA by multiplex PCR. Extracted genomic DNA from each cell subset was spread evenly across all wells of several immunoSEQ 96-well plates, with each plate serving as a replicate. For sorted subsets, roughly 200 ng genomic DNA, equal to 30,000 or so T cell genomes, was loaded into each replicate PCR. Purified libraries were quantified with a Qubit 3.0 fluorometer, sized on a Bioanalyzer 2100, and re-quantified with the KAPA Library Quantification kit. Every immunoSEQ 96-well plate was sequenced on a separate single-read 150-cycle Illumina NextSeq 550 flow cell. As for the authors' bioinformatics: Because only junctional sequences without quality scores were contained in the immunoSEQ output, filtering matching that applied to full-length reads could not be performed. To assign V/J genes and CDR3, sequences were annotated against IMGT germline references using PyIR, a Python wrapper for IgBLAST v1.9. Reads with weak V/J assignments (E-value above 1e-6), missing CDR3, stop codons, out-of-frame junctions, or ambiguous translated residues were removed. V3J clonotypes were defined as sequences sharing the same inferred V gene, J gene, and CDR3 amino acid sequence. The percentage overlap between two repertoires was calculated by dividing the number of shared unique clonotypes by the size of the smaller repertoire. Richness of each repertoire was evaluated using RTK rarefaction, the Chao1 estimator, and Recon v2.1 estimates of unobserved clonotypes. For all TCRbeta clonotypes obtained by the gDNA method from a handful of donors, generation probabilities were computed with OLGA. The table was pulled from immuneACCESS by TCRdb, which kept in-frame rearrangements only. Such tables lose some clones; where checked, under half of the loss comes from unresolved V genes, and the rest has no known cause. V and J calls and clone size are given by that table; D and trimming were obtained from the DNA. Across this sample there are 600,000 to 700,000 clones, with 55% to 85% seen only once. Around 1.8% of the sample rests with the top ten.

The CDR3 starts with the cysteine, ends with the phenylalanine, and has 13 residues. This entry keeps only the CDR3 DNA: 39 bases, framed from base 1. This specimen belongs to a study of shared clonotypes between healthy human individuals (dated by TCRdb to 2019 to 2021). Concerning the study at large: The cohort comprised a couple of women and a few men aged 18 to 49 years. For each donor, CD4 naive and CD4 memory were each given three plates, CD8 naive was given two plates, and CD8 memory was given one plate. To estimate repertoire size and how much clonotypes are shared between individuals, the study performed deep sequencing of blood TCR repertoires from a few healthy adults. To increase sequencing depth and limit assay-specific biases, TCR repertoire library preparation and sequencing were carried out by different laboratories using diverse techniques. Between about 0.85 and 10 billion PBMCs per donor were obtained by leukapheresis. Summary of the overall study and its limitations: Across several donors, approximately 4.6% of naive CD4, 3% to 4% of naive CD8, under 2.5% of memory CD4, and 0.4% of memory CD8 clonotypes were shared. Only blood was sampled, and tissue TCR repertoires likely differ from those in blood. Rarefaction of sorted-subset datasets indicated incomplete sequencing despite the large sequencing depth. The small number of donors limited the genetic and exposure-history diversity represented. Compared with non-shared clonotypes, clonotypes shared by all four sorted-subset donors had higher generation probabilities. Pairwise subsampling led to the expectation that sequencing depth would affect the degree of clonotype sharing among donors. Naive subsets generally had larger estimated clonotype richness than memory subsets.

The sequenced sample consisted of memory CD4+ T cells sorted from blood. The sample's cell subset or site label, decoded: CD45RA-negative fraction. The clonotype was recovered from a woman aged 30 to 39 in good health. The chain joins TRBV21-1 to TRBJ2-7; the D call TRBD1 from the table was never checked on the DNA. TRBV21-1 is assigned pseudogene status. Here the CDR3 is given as CASSKRTSEEQYF. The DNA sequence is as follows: TGTGCCAGCAGCAAACGGACAAGCGAGGAGCAGTACTTC.